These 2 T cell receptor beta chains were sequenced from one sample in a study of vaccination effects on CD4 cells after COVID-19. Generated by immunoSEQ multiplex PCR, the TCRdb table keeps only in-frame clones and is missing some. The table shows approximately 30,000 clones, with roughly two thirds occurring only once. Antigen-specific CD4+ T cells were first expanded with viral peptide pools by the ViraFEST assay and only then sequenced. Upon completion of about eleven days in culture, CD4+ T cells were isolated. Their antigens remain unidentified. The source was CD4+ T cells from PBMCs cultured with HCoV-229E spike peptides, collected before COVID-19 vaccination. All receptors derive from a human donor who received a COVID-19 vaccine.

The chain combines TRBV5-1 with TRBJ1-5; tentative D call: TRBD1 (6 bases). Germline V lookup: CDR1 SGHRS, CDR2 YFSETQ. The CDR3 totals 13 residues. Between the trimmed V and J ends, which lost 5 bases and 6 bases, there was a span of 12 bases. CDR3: CASSSGDGQPQHF. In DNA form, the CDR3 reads TGCGCCAGCAGTTCAGGGGACGGTCAGCCCCAGCATTTT.

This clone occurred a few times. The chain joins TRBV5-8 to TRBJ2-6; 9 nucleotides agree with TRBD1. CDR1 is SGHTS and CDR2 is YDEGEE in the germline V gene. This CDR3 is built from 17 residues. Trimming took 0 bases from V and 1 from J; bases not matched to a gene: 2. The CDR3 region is CASSLETGGSGANVLTF. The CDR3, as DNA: TGTGCCAGCAGCTTGGAGACAGGGGGATCTGGGGCCAACGTCCTGACTTTC.